This entry describes one T cell receptor beta chain. These data belong to a study of blood T cell repertoires in COVID-19. Study information: Samples of COVID-19 (acute and convalescent) were obtained from the United States, Italy and Spain. T cells, B-cell-depleted T cells, or PBMCs supplied cDNA or gDNA.

Recruited during active infection, patients (from Seattle) were subsequently followed longitudinally. In the source study's methods: Quantification of nucleated cells was approximated via reference gene primer amplification. Profiled with immunoSEQ multiplex PCR; TCRdb holds only in-frame clones, not every one. That table supplies the V and J calls and clone size; D and trimming were determined from the DNA. The sample shows about 340,000 clones, around 86% of them seen only once. J lost 1 base, V lost 0 bases, and 9 bases had no gene match. Germline assignment: CDR1 SGHRS and CDR2 YFSETQ. This CDR3 is built from 18 residues.

The source material was peripheral blood. This receptor was taken from a woman aged 45 to 65 with COVID-19, enrolled during active disease. The chain couples TRBV5-1 to TRBJ2-3, with 9 nucleotides matching TRBD2. The CDR3, as DNA: TGCGCCAGCAGCTTGGGGGTAGCGGGAGCCACCGGCACAGATACGCAGTATTTT. It encodes CASSLGVAGATGTDTQYF.